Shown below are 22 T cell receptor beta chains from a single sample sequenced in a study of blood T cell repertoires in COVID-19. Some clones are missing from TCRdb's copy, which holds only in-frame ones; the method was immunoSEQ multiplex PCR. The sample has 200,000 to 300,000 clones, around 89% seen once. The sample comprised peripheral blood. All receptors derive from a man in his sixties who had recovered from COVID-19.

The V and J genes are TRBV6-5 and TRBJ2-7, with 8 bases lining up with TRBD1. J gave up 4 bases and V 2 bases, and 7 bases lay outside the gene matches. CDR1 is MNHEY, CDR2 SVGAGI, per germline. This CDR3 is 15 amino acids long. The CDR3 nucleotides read TGTGCCAGCAGTTACAAGTTGACAGGGGATTACGAGCAGTACTTC. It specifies CASSYKLTGDYEQYF.

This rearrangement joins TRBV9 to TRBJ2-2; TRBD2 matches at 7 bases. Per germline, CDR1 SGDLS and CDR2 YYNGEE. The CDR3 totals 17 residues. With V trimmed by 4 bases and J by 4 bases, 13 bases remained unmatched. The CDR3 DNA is TGTGCCAGCAGCCCCAGAGAAGCAGCGGGGTTCACCGGGGAGCTGTTTTTT. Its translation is CASSPREAAGFTGELFF.

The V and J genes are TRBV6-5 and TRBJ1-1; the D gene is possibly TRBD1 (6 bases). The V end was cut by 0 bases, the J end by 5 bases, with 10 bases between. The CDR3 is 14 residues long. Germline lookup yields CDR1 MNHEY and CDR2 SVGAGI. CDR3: CASSYSMRGTEAFF. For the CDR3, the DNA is TGTGCCAGCAGTTACTCGATGAGGGGGACTGAAGCTTTCTTT.

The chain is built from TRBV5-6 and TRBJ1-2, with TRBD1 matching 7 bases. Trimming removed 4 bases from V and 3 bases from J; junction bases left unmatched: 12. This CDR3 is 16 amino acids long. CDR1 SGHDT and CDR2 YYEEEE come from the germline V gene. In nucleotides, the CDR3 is TGTGCCAGCAGCGCGCAGGGGGAAAGAGGGTACTATGGCTACACCTTC. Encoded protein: CASSAQGERGYYGYTF.

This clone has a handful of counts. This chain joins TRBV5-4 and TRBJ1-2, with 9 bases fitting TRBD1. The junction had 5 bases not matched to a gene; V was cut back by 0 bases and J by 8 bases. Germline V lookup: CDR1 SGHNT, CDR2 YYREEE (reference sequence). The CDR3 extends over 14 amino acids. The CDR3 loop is CASSLVQGAPGYTF. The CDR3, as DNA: TGTGCCAGCAGCTTGGTACAGGGGGCTCCAGGCTACACCTTC. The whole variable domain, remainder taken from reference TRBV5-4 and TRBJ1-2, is ETGVTQSPTHLIKTRGQQVTLRCSSQSGHNTVSWYQQALGQGPQFIFQYYREEENGRGNFPPRFSGLQFPNYSSELNVNALELDDSALYLCASSLVQGAPGYTFGSGTRLTVV.

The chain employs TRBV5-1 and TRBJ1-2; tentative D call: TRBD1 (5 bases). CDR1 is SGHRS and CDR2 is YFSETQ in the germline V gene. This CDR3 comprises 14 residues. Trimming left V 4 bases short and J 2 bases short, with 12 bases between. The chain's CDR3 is CASSPTGGNYGYTF. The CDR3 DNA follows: TGCGCCAGCAGCCCGACGGGGGGGAACTATGGCTACACCTTC.

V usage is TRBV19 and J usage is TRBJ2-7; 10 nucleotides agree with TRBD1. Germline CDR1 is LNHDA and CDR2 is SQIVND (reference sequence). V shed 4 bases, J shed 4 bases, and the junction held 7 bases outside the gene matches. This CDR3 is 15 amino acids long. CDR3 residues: CASSTAGTGVYEQYF. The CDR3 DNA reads TGTGCCAGTAGTACGGCCGGGACAGGGGTTTACGAGCAGTACTTC.

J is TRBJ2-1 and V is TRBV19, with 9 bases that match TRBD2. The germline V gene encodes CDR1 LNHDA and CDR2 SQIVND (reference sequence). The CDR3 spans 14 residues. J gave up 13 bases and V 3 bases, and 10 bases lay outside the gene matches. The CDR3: CASSIGPAGGEQFF. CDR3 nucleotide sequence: TGTGCCAGTAGTATTGGTCCAGCGGGGGGCGAACAGTTCTTC.

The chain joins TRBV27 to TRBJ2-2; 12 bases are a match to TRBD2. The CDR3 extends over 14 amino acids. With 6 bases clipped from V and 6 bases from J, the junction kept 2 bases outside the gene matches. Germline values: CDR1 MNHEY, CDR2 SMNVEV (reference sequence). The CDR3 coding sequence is TGTGCCAGCAGCCCTAGCGGGGGGGCCGGGGAGCTGTTTTTT. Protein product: CASSPSGGAGELFF.

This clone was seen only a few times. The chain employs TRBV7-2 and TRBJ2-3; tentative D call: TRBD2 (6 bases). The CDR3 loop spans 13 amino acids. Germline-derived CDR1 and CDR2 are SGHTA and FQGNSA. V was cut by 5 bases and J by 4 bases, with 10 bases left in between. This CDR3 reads CASSPPGADTQYF. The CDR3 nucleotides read TGTGCCAGCAGCCCGCCGGGGGCAGATACGCAGTATTTT.

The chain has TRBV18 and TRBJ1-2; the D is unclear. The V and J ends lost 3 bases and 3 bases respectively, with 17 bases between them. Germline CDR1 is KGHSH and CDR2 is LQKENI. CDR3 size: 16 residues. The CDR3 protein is CASSPGRNRDDYGYTF. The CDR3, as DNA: TGTGCCAGCTCACCCGGGAGGAATCGGGATGACTATGGCTACACCTTC.

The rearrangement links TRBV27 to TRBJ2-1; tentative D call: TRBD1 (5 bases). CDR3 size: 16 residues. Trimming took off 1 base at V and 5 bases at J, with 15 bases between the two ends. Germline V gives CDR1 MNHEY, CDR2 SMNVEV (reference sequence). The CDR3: CASSLFSGFGDNEQFF. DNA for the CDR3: TGTGCCAGCAGTTTATTCTCAGGGTTTGGGGACAATGAGCAGTTCTTC.

The CDR3, as DNA: TGCGCCAGCACCCCAGAATGGGGGCCGAACACTGAAGCTTTCTTT. This translates into CASTPEWGPNTEAFF. The chain has TRBV5-1 and TRBJ1-1, with D tentatively TRBD1 (6 bases). Deletions cut 6 bases from V and 1 base from J, with 16 bases between. The CDR3 extends over 15 amino acids. The germline gives CDR1 SGHRS, CDR2 YFSETQ.

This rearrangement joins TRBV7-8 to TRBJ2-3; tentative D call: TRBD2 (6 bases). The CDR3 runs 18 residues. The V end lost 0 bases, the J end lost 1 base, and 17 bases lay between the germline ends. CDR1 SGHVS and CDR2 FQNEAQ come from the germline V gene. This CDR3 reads CASSLARGGATGTDTQYF. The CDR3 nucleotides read TGTGCCAGCAGCTTAGCGCGAGGAGGGGCGACTGGCACAGATACGCAGTATTTT.

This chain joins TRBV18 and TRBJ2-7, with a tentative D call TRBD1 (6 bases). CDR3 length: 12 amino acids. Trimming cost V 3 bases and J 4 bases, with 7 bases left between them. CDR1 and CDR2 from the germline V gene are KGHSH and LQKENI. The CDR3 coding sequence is TGTGCCAGCTCACCGAGGGGGTACGAGCAGTACTTC. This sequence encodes CASSPRGYEQYF.

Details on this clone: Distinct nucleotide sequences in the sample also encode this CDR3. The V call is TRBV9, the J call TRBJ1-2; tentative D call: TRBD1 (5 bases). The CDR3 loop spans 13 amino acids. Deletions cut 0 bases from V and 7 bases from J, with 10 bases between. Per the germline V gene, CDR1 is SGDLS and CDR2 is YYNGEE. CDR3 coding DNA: TGTGCCAGCAGCGTAGTCCAGGGCGGTGGCTACACCTTC. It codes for CASSVVQGGGYTF.

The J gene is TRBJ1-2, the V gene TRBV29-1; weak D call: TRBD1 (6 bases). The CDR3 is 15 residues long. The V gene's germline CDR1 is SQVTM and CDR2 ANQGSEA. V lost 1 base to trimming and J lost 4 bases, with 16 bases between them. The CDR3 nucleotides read TGCAGCGTTGAAGCCAGACAGGCCGATGCCTATGGCTACACCTTC. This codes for CSVEARQADAYGYTF.

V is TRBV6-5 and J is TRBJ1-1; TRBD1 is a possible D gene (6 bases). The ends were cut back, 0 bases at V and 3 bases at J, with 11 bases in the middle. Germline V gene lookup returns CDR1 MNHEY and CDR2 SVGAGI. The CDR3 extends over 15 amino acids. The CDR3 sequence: CASSYSGGLYTEAFF. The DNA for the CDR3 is TGTGCCAGCAGTTACTCGGGGGGGCTCTACACTGAAGCTTTCTTT.

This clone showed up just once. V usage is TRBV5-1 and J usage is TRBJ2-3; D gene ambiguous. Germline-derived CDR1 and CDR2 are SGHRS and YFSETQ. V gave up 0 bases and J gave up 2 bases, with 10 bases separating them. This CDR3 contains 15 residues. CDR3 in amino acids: CASSLAITDTDTQYF. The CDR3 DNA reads TGCGCCAGCAGCTTGGCTATTACAGACACAGATACGCAGTATTTT.

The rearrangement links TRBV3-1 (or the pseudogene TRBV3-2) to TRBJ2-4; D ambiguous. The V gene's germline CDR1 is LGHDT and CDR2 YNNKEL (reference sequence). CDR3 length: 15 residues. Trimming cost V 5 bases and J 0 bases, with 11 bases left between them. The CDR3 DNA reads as TGTGCCAGCAGCACCCGACATATAGCCAAAAACATTCAGTACTTC. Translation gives CASSTRHIAKNIQYF.

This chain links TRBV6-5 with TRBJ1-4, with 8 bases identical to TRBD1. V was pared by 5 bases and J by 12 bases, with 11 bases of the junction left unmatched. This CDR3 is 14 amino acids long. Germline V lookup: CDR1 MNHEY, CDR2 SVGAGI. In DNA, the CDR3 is TGTGCCAGCAGTCCACGGACAGGGAGGGGTGAACTGTTTTTT. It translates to CASSPRTGRGELFF.

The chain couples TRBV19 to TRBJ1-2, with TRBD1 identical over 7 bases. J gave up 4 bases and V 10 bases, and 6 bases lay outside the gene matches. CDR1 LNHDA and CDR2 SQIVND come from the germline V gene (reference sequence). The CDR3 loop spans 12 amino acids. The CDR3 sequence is CAIRDRRYGYTF. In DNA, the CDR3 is TGTGCCATAAGGGACAGACGCTATGGCTACACCTTC.